The clone carrying this TCR beta chain was detected a few times. Its antigen is currently unknown. This cohort consisted of healthy bone marrow donors. The data stem from a study of cytomegalovirus exposure and HLA in healthy donors. Whole-study findings and limits: Immune exposure information comprised only CMV serostatus. As a later analysis revealed, most CMV-associated TCR beta chains appeared HLA-restricted. For most TCR beta V segments, an earlier analysis put the productive rate at about 90% or about 30% of the time.

V lost 1 base and J lost 12, with 10 bases in between. CDR3 length: 12 residues. The germline CDR1 and CDR2 sequences are SEHNR and FQNEAQ (reference sequence). The primer mix had 60 Vbeta and 13 Jbeta primers. The method was immunoSEQ multiplex PCR; TCRdb's version includes in-frame clones alone and lacks a portion of them. This table holds about 160,000 clones, almost 80% found once. This rearrangement joins TRBV7-9 to TRBJ2-1; weak D call: TRBD2 (6 bases). The source of this sequence is a woman between 45 and 60 years old in good health and CMV-seropositive. The sequenced material came from PBMCs. CDR3 nucleotide sequence: TGTGCCAGCAGCTTAGGACTAGTTTCGCAGTTCTTC. Its translation: CASSLGLVSQFF.